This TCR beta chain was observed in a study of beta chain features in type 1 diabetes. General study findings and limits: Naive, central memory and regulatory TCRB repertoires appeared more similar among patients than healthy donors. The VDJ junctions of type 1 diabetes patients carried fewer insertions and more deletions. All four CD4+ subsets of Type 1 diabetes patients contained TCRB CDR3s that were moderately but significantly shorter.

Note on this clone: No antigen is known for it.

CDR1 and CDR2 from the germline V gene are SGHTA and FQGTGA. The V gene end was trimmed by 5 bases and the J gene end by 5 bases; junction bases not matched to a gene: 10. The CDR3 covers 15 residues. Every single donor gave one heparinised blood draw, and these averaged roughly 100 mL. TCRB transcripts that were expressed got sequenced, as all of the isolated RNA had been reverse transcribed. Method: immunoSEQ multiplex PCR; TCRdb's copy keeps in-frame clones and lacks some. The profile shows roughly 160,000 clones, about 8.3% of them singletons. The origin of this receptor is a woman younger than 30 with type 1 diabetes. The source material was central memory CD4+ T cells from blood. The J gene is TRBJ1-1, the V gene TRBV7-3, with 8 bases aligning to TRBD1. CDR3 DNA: TGTGCCAGCAGCACAGGGGGGACAAGGGGGACTGAAGCTTTCTTT. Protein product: CASSTGGTRGTEAFF. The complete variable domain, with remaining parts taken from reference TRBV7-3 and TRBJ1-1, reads GAGVSQTPSNKVTEKGKYVELRCDPISGHTALYWYRQSLGQGPEFLIYFQGTGAADDSGLPNDRFFAVRPEGSVSTLKIQRTERGDSAVYLCASSTGGTRGTEAFFGQGTRLTVV.